One and the same sample provided the 29 T cell receptor beta chains below, sequenced in a study of response to subunit inactivated influenza vaccine. TCRdb re-analysed the RT-PCR reads in MiXCR, keeping a single row per CDR3 protein. The sample includes more than 150,000 distinct CDR3 sequences, 7.5% to 10% of them seen just once. The sample here was non-naive T cells sorted from PBMCs, taken on the day of vaccination. Receptors originate from a man aged 45-60 years who received an inactivated influenza vaccine.

This clonotype was found a few times. The chain links TRBV15 to TRBJ1-4; D uncertain. The CDR3 sequence is 16 residues long. The germline CDR1 and CDR2 sequences are LNHNV and YYDKDF (reference sequence). V dropped 2 bases and J dropped 0 bases, with 10 bases sitting between them. The CDR3 sequence is CATSRSRRATNEKLFF. DNA of the CDR3: TGTGCCACCAGCAGATCCCGACGGGCAACTAATGAAAAACTGTTTTTT. Using reference TRBV15 and TRBJ1-4 for the parts outside the CDR3, the full variable domain is DAMVIQNPRYQVTQFGKPVTLSCSQTLNHNVMYWYQQKSSQAPKLLFHYYDKDFNNEADTPDNFQSRRPNTSFCFLDIRSPGLGDTAMYLCATSRSRRATNEKLFFGSGTQLSVL.

The chain employs TRBV24-1 and TRBJ2-1; TRBD2 matches at 10 bases. The CDR3 contains 15 residues. The germline V gene has CDR1 KGHDR and CDR2 SFDVKD. The V and J ends lost 9 bases and 5 bases, in that order; junction bases with no gene match: 9. CDR3 DNA: TGTGCCACCGTAAATAGCGGGGGGCCCGACAATGAGCAGTTCTTC. It codes for CATVNSGGPDNEQFF.

The table lists this clonotype with many counts. CDR3 sequence reads: CATSGGRLTGELFF. The CDR3 DNA sequence: TGTGCCACCAGCGGGGGACGGCTCACCGGGGAGCTGTTTTTT. The rearrangement uses TRBV15 and TRBJ2-2, with D possibly called TRBD1 or TRBD2 (5 bases each). The CDR3 sequence is 14 residues long. V was cut by 5 bases and J by 4 bases, with 11 bases left in between. Germline values: CDR1 LNHNV, CDR2 YYDKDF (reference sequence). The entire variable domain, with the rest obtained from reference TRBV15 and TRBJ2-2, is as follows: DAMVIQNPRYQVTQFGKPVTLSCSQTLNHNVMYWYQQKSSQAPKLLFHYYDKDFNNEADTPDNFQSRRPNTSFCFLDIRSPGLGDTAMYLCATSGGRLTGELFFGEGSRLTVL.

Concerning this clonotype itself: A much larger clone differs from this one at a single base, so this may be a read error. The chain recombines TRBV20-1 with TRBJ2-7; tentative D call: TRBD1 (6 bases). The germline CDR1 and CDR2 sequences are DFQATT and SNEGSKA (reference sequence). The CDR3 is 15 residues long. V shed 6 bases and J shed 0 bases, with 18 bases lying between them. The DNA of the CDR3 is TGCAGTGCCCCGAGGGGAGCGACAGGCTCCTACGAGCAGTACTTC. Protein product: CSAPRGATGSYEQYF.

This clonotype came up many times. V gene TRBV28 combines with J gene TRBJ1-2; D gene unclear. Germline V gene lookup returns CDR1 MDHEN and CDR2 SYDVKM. V was pared by 3 bases and J by 3 bases, with 2 bases between. The CDR3 has 11 amino acids. CDR3 coding DNA: TGTGCCAGCAGTTTTGACTATGGCTACACCTTC. Translating gives CASSFDYGYTF.

This clonotype appeared a few times. The chain recombines TRBV6-5 with TRBJ1-3; maybe TRBD1 (5 bases). V gave up 3 bases and J gave up 1 base, with 16 bases separating them. Germline loops: CDR1 MNHEY, CDR2 SVGAGI. The CDR3 runs 17 residues. The CDR3 is CASSYTGSLRSGNTIYF. As DNA, the CDR3 is TGTGCCAGCAGTTATACAGGATCCCTAAGGTCTGGAAACACCATATATTTT.

This clonotype was seen a handful of times. V gene TRBV19 combines with J gene TRBJ1-2, with a weak D call TRBD1 (6 bases). The germline V and J ends were trimmed by 5 bases and 7 bases, with 14 bases remaining between them. This CDR3 contains 13 residues. Germline loops: CDR1 LNHDA, CDR2 SQIVND (reference sequence). The CDR3 DNA follows: TGTGCCAGTAGTCCTCAAGGACAGACTGGCTACACCTTC. Translated: CASSPQGQTGYTF.

This clonotype was counted many times. The chain recombines TRBV5-1 with TRBJ2-5; 8 nucleotides line up with TRBD1. V was clipped by 2 bases and J by 1 base; unmatched bases: 10. The CDR3 runs 17 residues. Germline CDR1 SGHRS, CDR2 YFSETQ. As DNA, the CDR3 is TGCGCCAGCAGCTTACGAACACGGACAGGGTTCCAAGAGACCCAGTACTTC. Translating gives CASSLRTRTGFQETQYF.

The V and J genes are TRBV7-6 and TRBJ1-4, with TRBD1 identical over 12 bases. From germline, CDR1 is SGHVS and CDR2 FNYEAQ. The CDR3 is 17 residues long. The trim removed 5 bases at V and 12 bases at J, leaving 16 bases unmatched. CDR3 nucleotide sequence: TGTGCCAGCAGCCCCTTAGGGACAGGGGGCGGTGTGATGGAACTGTTTTTT. Translation: CASSPLGTGGGVMELFF.

This clonotype was detected only a few times. The chain has TRBV7-3 and TRBJ2-3, with D possibly called TRBD1 or TRBD2 (6 bases each). Trimming shortened V by 5 bases and J by 8 bases, and 17 bases separated the two germline ends. The length of the CDR3 is 14 residues. Germline loops: CDR1 SGHTA, CDR2 FQGTGA. The CDR3 DNA sequence: TGTGCCAGCAGCCTAAACCCGGGGGCGGGTACGCAGTATTTT. This gives the protein CASSLNPGAGTQYF.

This clonotype showed up many times. The rearrangement links TRBV27 to TRBJ1-1; D perhaps matches TRBD1 (5 bases). Trimming left V 5 bases short and J 3 bases short, with 13 bases between. The germline gives CDR1 MNHEY, CDR2 SMNVEV (reference sequence). The CDR3 is 14 residues long. The CDR3 DNA sequence: TGTGCCAGCAGTCCGACCGGGACGTACACTGAAGCTTTCTTT. Residues: CASSPTGTYTEAFF.

This chain connects TRBV10-3 to TRBJ1-6; D remains unclear. CDR3 length equals 15 residues. Trimming shortened V by 6 bases and J by 0 bases, and 9 bases separated the two germline ends. The germline CDR1 and CDR2 sequences are ENHRY and SYGVKD. Written as DNA, the CDR3 is TGTGCCATCAGGACGGACGGCTCCTATAATTCACCCCTCCACTTT. Translation gives CAIRTDGSYNSPLHF.

Many counts were recorded for this clonotype. The chain couples TRBV20-1 to TRBJ2-3; D is possibly TRBD1 (5 bases). This CDR3 comprises 14 residues. V lost 1 base and J lost 0, with 8 bases in between. Germline lookup yields CDR1 DFQATT and CDR2 SNEGSKA (reference sequence). DNA for the CDR3: TGCAGTGCTAGAGGACAGACTAGCACAGATACGCAGTATTTT. Translation: CSARGQTSTDTQYF.

This clonotype was seen ten or more times. The chain employs TRBV5-1 and TRBJ1-6; D might be TRBD1 (6 bases). Germline loops: CDR1 SGHRS, CDR2 YFSETQ. V gave up 1 base and J gave up 7 bases, with 15 bases separating them. The CDR3 covers 16 residues. CDR3: CASSLSFGQINSPLHF. The CDR3 bases are TGCGCCAGCAGCTTGTCCTTCGGACAGATAAATTCACCCCTCCACTTT. The full variable domain, completed using reference TRBV5-1 and TRBJ1-6, is KAGVTQTPRYLIKTRGQQVTLSCSPISGHRSVSWYQQTPGQGLQFLFEYFSETQRNKGNFPGRFSGRQFSNSRSEMNVSTLELGDSALYLCASSLSFGQINSPLHFGNGTRLTVT.

The chain carries TRBV23-1 and TRBJ1-1; D gene unclear. Being an ORF, TRBV23-1 has a function that is uncertain. Trimming shortened V by 2 bases and J by 7 bases, and 11 bases separated the two germline ends. This CDR3 is built from 13 residues. CDR3 in amino acids: CASSQPSPHEAFF. The CDR3 bases are TGCGCCAGCAGTCAACCCTCGCCCCATGAAGCTTTCTTT.

V and J are TRBV7-6 and TRBJ2-5, with D possibly matching TRBD2 (6 bases). V lost 4 bases and J lost 1, with 13 bases in between. This CDR3 has 15 amino acids. Germline V lookup: CDR1 SGHVS, CDR2 FNYEAQ. CDR3 region: CASSSIPGLQETQYF. The CDR3 region has the DNA TGTGCCAGCAGCTCGATCCCGGGACTCCAAGAGACCCAGTACTTC.

This clonotype occurred many times. The rearrangement joins TRBV27 to TRBJ2-3; D may correspond to TRBD1 or TRBD2 (6 bases each). The CDR3 consists of 16 residues. CDR1 MNHEY and CDR2 SMNVEV come from the germline V gene (reference sequence). V lost 0 bases and J 3 bases, leaving 13 bases between the germline ends. The CDR3 sequence: CASSLSGGAATDTQYF. CDR3 DNA: TGTGCCAGCAGTTTATCGGGGGGCGCAGCTACAGATACGCAGTATTTT.

This clonotype was seen a few times. CDR3 residues: CAISEFQRGLGNTEAFF. DNA of the CDR3: TGTGCCATCAGTGAATTTCAAAGGGGTCTCGGGAACACTGAAGCTTTCTTT. The genes are TRBV10-3 and TRBJ1-1; tentatively, D is TRBD1 (5 bases). This CDR3 region has 17 residues. Germline V gene data show CDR1 as ENHRY and CDR2 as SYGVKD. The V and J ends lost 3 bases and 1 base respectively, with 18 bases between them.

This clonotype is labeled medium-sized. In DNA, the CDR3 is TGTGCCAGCAGTCCAGCGGGAAGCTACGAGCAGTACTTC. Protein: CASSPAGSYEQYF. The chain couples TRBV6-1 to TRBJ2-7; the match to TRBD2 covers 7 bases. V was pared by 5 bases and J by 3 bases, with 4 bases of the junction left unmatched. The CDR3 is 13 amino acids. Per germline, CDR1 MNHNS and CDR2 SASEGT.

This clonotype has at least ten counts. The chain has TRBV12-3 or TRBV12-4 and TRBJ1-4; D perhaps matches TRBD1 (6 bases). This CDR3 comprises 15 residues. V was trimmed by 3 bases and J by 4 bases, leaving 12 bases between them. CDR3 nucleotide sequence: TGTGCCAGCAGTTTCGGGGGGCAGGATAATGAAAAACTGTTTTTT. This translates into CASSFGGQDNEKLFF.

A few counts support this clonotype. The chain links TRBV3-1 to TRBJ2-5, with 7 bases fitting TRBD2. With V trimmed by 2 bases and J by 3 bases, 6 bases remained unmatched. CDR1 is LGHDT and CDR2 is YNNKEL in the germline V gene (reference sequence). CDR3 length equals 15 residues. The CDR3 loop is CASSQISGGKETQYF. CDR3 sequence (DNA): TGTGCCAGCAGCCAAATCTCGGGGGGTAAAGAGACCCAGTACTTC.

The chain couples TRBV6-2 or TRBV6-3 to TRBJ2-1; D is perhaps TRBD2 (7 bases). Germline lookup yields CDR1 MNHEY and CDR2 SVGEGT. This CDR3 contains 15 residues. Trimming took 2 bases from V and 4 from J, leaving 12 bases between them. The CDR3 DNA reads TGTGCCAGCAGTTACGGGGGGGCCCCTTACAATGAGCAGTTCTTC. Its protein is CASSYGGAPYNEQFF.

This sequence joins TRBV4-1 and TRBJ2-6; tentatively, D is TRBD1 or TRBD2 (5 bases each). CDR3 length equals 21 residues. Germline values: CDR1 MGHRA, CDR2 YSYEKL. The V gene lost 0 bases and the J gene lost 2 bases, with 23 bases spanning the gap. The CDR3 DNA sequence: TGCGCCAGCAGCCAAGATTTGAATAAGGGGAGACTTTTAACTGGGGCCAACGTCCTGACTTTC. It translates to CASSQDLNKGRLLTGANVLTF.

Many counts were recorded for this clonotype. J is TRBJ2-3 and V is TRBV5-5; D may be TRBD2 (5 bases). Germline loops: CDR1 SGHKS, CDR2 YYEKEE (reference sequence). The CDR3 loop spans 16 amino acids. V shed 2 bases and J shed 0 bases, with 13 bases lying between them. The CDR3 region has the DNA TGTGCCAGCAGCTTCGGCGGGCGGACTAGCACAGATACGCAGTATTTT. It translates to CASSFGGRTSTDTQYF.

The chain carries TRBV2 and TRBJ2-1; D is possibly TRBD2 (6 bases). The germline CDR1 and CDR2 sequences are SNHLY and FYNNEI. The V end was cut by 6 bases, the J end by 4 bases, with 10 bases between. The CDR3 is 13 residues long. The DNA for the CDR3 is TGTGCCAGCAGGATCGGGACTTACAATGAGCAGTTCTTC. Translated, it gives CASRIGTYNEQFF.

This clonotype was observed at least ten times. V gene TRBV19 combines with J gene TRBJ2-1; 11 bases agree with TRBD2. V shed 5 bases, J shed 9 bases, and the junction held 6 bases outside the gene matches. The CDR3 runs to 14 residues. From germline, CDR1 is LNHDA and CDR2 SQIVND (reference sequence). CDR3 residues: CASSDRLAGSEQFF. CDR3 DNA sequence: TGTGCCAGTAGTGATCGACTAGCGGGGTCTGAGCAGTTCTTC.

This clonotype was seen only a few times. The chain carries TRBV9 and TRBJ2-7; TRBD1 agrees at 10 bases. Trimming cost V 0 bases and J 5 bases; bases outside gene matches: 5. This CDR3 has 15 amino acids. CDR1 is SGDLS and CDR2 is YYNGEE in the germline V gene. The CDR3: CASSVGGTGAHEQYF. The CDR3 coding sequence is TGTGCCAGCAGCGTAGGGGGGACAGGGGCCCACGAGCAGTACTTC. Full variable domain (missing parts from reference TRBV9 and TRBJ2-7): DSGVTQTPKHLITATGQRVTLRCSPRSGDLSVYWYQQSLDQGLQFLIQYYNGEERAKGNILERFSAQQFPDLHSELNLSSLELGDSALYFCASSVGGTGAHEQYFGPGTRLTVT.

The chain has TRBV11-2 and TRBJ1-4, with TRBD1 matching over 7 bases. In germline, CDR1 is SGHAT, CDR2 FQNNGV. CDR3 length: 14 amino acids. V lost 3 bases, J lost 5 bases, and 3 bases stayed unmatched. Here the CDR3 reads CASSFKGGNEKLFF. The DNA for the CDR3 is TGTGCCAGCAGCTTCAAAGGGGGCAATGAAAAACTGTTTTTT. The variable domain in full, completed from reference TRBV11-2 and TRBJ1-4, reads EAGVAQSPRYKIIEKRQSVAFWCNPISGHATLYWYQQILGQGPKLLIQFQNNGVVDDSQLPKDRFSAERLKGVDSTLKIQPAKLEDSAVYLCASSFKGGNEKLFFGSGTQLSVL.

This clonotype has ten or more counts. The chain couples TRBV20-1 to TRBJ1-5; 7 bases line up with TRBD1. The CDR3 has 13 amino acids. J gave up 4 bases and V 5 bases, and 5 bases lay outside the gene matches. Germline CDR1 and CDR2: DFQATT and SNEGSKA (reference sequence). The CDR3 DNA sequence: TGCAGTGCTTCGACAGGGTATAATCAGCCCCAGCATTTT. Encoded protein: CSASTGYNQPQHF.